The 28 T cell receptor beta chains listed next were all sequenced from one sample in a study of T-cell reconstitution after alpha-beta-depleted transplantation in children. Researchers prepared the TCRbeta library using unique molecular identifiers, the study reports. TCRdb passed the PCR reads through MiXCR, listing each CDR3 protein once. The sample holds fewer than 120,000 distinct CDR3 sequences; about a tenth are singletons and the top ten take 8%. This specimen consisted of PBMCs from the stem cell graft donor, obtained from the stem cell graft. The receptor source for this set is a human donor who donated a stem cell graft to a child with acute lymphoblastic leukemia.

In its sample, this clonotype was seen many times. The rearrangement links TRBV6-5 to TRBJ2-7; D might be TRBD1 (6 bases). The CDR3 is made up of 13 amino acids. The V gene lost 7 bases and the J gene lost 3 bases, with 13 bases spanning the gap. Germline V CDR1 and CDR2: MNHEY, SVGAGI. The CDR3 protein is CASKRGQRYEQYF. The CDR3 nucleotides read TGTGCCAGCAAACGAGGACAGCGCTACGAGCAGTACTTC.

This clonotype was seen repeatedly, ten times or more. V usage is TRBV7-2 and J usage is TRBJ2-1; 10 bases are a match to TRBD2. J gave up 8 bases and V 5 bases, and 9 bases lay outside the gene matches. Per germline, CDR1 SGHTA and CDR2 FQGNSA. This CDR3 has 15 residues. CDR3 sequence: CASSQASGRLYEQFF. The DNA for the CDR3 is TGTGCCAGCAGCCAGGCTAGCGGGAGACTCTATGAGCAGTTCTTC. Complete variable domain (other parts from reference TRBV7-2 and TRBJ2-1): GAGVSQSPSNKVTEKGKDVELRCDPISGHTALYWYRQSLGQGLEFLIYFQGNSAPDKSGLPSDRFSAERTGGSVSTLTIQRTQQEDSAVYLCASSQASGRLYEQFFGPGTRLTVL.

This clonotype was recorded many times. V usage is TRBV6-1 and J usage is TRBJ2-2; 7 bases are shared with TRBD1. CDR1 MNHNS and CDR2 SASEGT come from the germline V gene. The CDR3 consists of 14 residues. In nucleotides, the CDR3 is TGTAATACCAGGCCGGGACAGTACACCGGGGAGCTGTTTTTT. As protein: CNTRPGQYTGELFF.

The chain recombines TRBV18 with TRBJ2-3; 8 bases match TRBD2. The germline V gene encodes CDR1 KGHSH and CDR2 LQKENI. The V gene end was trimmed by 3 bases and the J gene end by 5 bases; junction bases not matched to a gene: 10. This CDR3 comprises 16 residues. The CDR3 reads CASSPQLAGGQDTQYF. Written as DNA, the CDR3 is TGTGCCAGCTCACCGCAGCTCGCGGGAGGACAAGATACGCAGTATTTT.

This clonotype has ten or more counts. This chain connects TRBV6-4 to TRBJ1-5; D call uncertain. Germline V gene lookup returns CDR1 MRHNA and CDR2 SNTAGT. CDR3 size: 19 residues. V gave up 6 bases and J gave up 0 bases, with 24 bases separating them. CDR3 in amino acids: CASRAISFQSSNSNQPQHF. CDR3 bases: TGTGCCAGCAGGGCCATCTCGTTCCAGTCATCTAATAGCAATCAGCCCCAGCATTTT.

This clonotype was detected only a few times. The V call is TRBV30, the J call TRBJ1-5, with 7 bases matching TRBD1. From germline, CDR1 is GTSNPN and CDR2 SVGIG (reference sequence). The CDR3 spans 16 residues. Trimming took 3 bases from V and 2 from J; bases not matched to a gene: 10. In DNA, the CDR3 is TGTGCCTGGAGGGCTACAGGGGCGAGGGGCAATCAGCCCCAGCATTTT. Amino acids: CAWRATGARGNQPQHF.

This clonotype has a count of ten or more. This chain links TRBV12-3 or TRBV12-4 with TRBJ2-5, with D hard to call. This CDR3 spans 15 amino acids. V shed 3 bases and J shed 2 bases, with 13 bases lying between them. This chain's CDR3 is CASSFDGEFQETQYF. The CDR3 region has the DNA TGTGCCAGCAGTTTCGACGGAGAATTTCAAGAGACCCAGTACTTC.

This clonotype occurred many times. The CDR3 reads CASSSLTGSGANVLTF. CDR3 nucleotide sequence: TGTGCCAGCAGCTCCCTTACAGGGTCTGGGGCCAACGTCCTGACTTTC. This chain uses TRBV7-9 with TRBJ2-6, with a possible D match to TRBD1 (6 bases). V lost 4 bases, J lost 1 base, and 11 bases lay in between. Germline lookup yields CDR1 SEHNR and CDR2 FQNEAQ (reference sequence). This CDR3 contains 16 residues.

Many counts were recorded for this clonotype. The V and J genes are TRBV29-1 and TRBJ1-1, with 7 bases matching TRBD1. The germline gives CDR1 SQVTM, CDR2 ANQGSEA. The J segment lost 3 bases and the V segment lost 1 base, leaving 20 bases of the junction unmatched. There are 19 residues in the CDR3. The CDR3 spells CSVEGPLDPAGGKYTEAFF. The CDR3 nucleotides are TGCAGCGTTGAAGGACCCCTTGACCCGGCAGGGGGAAAATACACTGAAGCTTTCTTT.

This clonotype was counted many times. The chain carries TRBV4-1 and TRBJ1-4, with D tentatively TRBD1 (5 bases). Germline V lookup: CDR1 MGHRA, CDR2 YSYEKL. Trimming pared 0 bases from V and 8 bases from J, leaving 10 bases between. There are 14 residues in the CDR3. The CDR3 sequence is CASSQEGGREKLFF. The CDR3 DNA reads TGCGCCAGCAGCCAAGAGGGGGGTCGGGAAAAACTGTTTTTT.

This clonotype has ten or more counts. The V and J genes are TRBV12-3 or TRBV12-4 and TRBJ2-3; TRBD2 agrees at 13 bases. This CDR3 comprises 16 residues. V shed 3 bases, J shed 3 bases, and the junction held 3 bases outside the gene matches. CDR3 nucleotides: TGTGCCAGCAGTTTCCGACTAGCGGGGGGTACAGATACGCAGTATTTT. Amino acid sequence: CASSFRLAGGTDTQYF.

This clonotype was recorded at least ten times. This chain links TRBV7-9 with TRBJ2-3, with a possible D match to TRBD1 (5 bases). The CDR3 covers 14 residues. V lost 1 base and J 7 bases, leaving 12 bases between the germline ends. Germline CDR1 SEHNR, CDR2 FQNEAQ (reference sequence). CDR3 sequence: CASSLGPRVHTQYF. The CDR3 region has the DNA TGTGCCAGCAGCTTAGGCCCCAGGGTCCATACGCAGTATTTT.

The chain has TRBV6-2 or TRBV6-3 and TRBJ2-1; D may be TRBD2 (5 bases). CDR3 size: 15 residues. V was pared by 2 bases and J by 4 bases, with 12 bases between. Looked up from germline, CDR1 is MNHEY and CDR2 is SVGEGT. The CDR3 protein is CASSYLSGNYNEQFF. The CDR3 nucleotides read TGTGCCAGCAGTTACCTAAGCGGCAATTACAATGAGCAGTTCTTC.

This clonotype was counted many times. The V and J genes are TRBV7-2 and TRBJ2-7, with 12 positions matching TRBD2. The CDR3 loop spans 16 amino acids. Germline assignment: CDR1 SGHTA and CDR2 FQGNSA. V shed 4 bases, J shed 2 bases, and the junction held 6 bases outside the gene matches. The CDR3 protein is CASSSQLAGGTYEQYF. CDR3 in DNA: TGTGCCAGCAGCTCCCAACTAGCGGGGGGCACCTACGAGCAGTACTTC.

At least ten counts were recorded for this clonotype. This sequence joins TRBV4-3 and TRBJ2-3; 8 bases map to TRBD1. Per germline, CDR1 LGHNA and CDR2 YSLEER. Unmatched junction bases numbered 5, after V lost 2 bases and J lost 1 base. The CDR3 is 16 amino acids. The CDR3 is CASSQYWGQGTDTQYF. DNA for the CDR3: TGCGCCAGCAGCCAATATTGGGGACAGGGCACAGATACGCAGTATTTT.

At least ten counts were recorded for this clonotype. The rearrangement links TRBV18 to TRBJ1-5, with D hard to call. Germline V gives CDR1 KGHSH, CDR2 LQKENI. V dropped 4 bases and J dropped 3 bases, with 4 bases sitting between them. This CDR3 comprises 12 residues. The CDR3 DNA reads TGTGCCAGCTCACGCAACAATCAGCCCCAGCATTTT. Translating it yields CASSRNNQPQHF. The full variable domain, completed using reference TRBV18 and TRBJ1-5, is NAGVMQNPRHLVRRRGQEARLRCSPMKGHSHVYWYRQLPEEGLKFMVYLQKENIIDESGMPKERFSAEFPKEGPSILRIQQVVRGDSAAYFCASSRNNQPQHFGDGTRLSIL.

This clonotype showed up many times. The CDR3 sequence: CASSSPGQFQETQYF. CDR3 nucleotide sequence: TGTGCCAGCAGCTCACCGGGACAGTTCCAAGAGACCCAGTACTTC. The chain recombines TRBV7-8 with TRBJ2-5, with TRBD1 identical over 7 bases. The J segment lost 1 base and the V segment lost 4 bases, leaving 6 bases of the junction unmatched. The germline gives CDR1 SGHVS, CDR2 FQNEAQ. The CDR3 has 15 residues.

This clonotype was counted at least ten times. The V call is TRBV5-1, the J call TRBJ2-3, with a possible D match to TRBD2 (6 bases). Germline V gene lookup returns CDR1 SGHRS and CDR2 YFSETQ. This CDR3 has 17 residues. Trimming shortened V by 0 bases and J by 4 bases, and 18 bases separated the two germline ends. This CDR3 is CASSLEITGVKSDTQYF. The CDR3 DNA follows: TGCGCCAGCAGCTTGGAAATAACGGGAGTCAAGTCAGATACGCAGTATTTT.

The chain links TRBV6-2 or TRBV6-3 to TRBJ1-3, with unresolved D. This CDR3 has 14 amino acids. V was pared by 0 bases and J by 2 bases, with 5 bases between. The germline CDR1 and CDR2 sequences are MNHEY and SVGEGT. CDR3 loop: CASSYSGPGNTIYF. The CDR3 coding sequence is TGTGCCAGCAGTTACTCCGGCCCTGGAAACACCATATATTTT.

This clonotype was detected ten times or more. This chain joins TRBV5-1 and TRBJ2-3; 10 bases line up with TRBD1. Per germline, CDR1 SGHRS and CDR2 YFSETQ. This CDR3 spans 14 amino acids. V gave up 9 bases and J gave up 4 bases; unmatched junction bases: 8. This CDR3 reads CATGSTGGSDTQYF. CDR3 nucleotide sequence: TGCGCCACCGGGTCGACAGGGGGCTCAGATACGCAGTATTTT.

This clonotype was observed at least ten times. V usage is TRBV12-3 or TRBV12-4 and J usage is TRBJ2-5, with D possibly being TRBD2 (5 bases). The CDR3 has 15 residues. The V end was cut by 6 bases, the J end by 2 bases, with 16 bases between. The CDR3: CASSLGSRVQETQYF. CDR3 in DNA: TGTGCCAGCAGCTTGGGTTCGCGGGTACAAGAGACCCAGTACTTC.

This clonotype was recorded at least ten times. This chain connects TRBV20-1 to TRBJ2-1, with 7 bases lining up with TRBD2. Germline CDR1 and CDR2: DFQATT and SNEGSKA (reference sequence). V shed 0 bases and J 0 bases; nucleotides not matched to a gene: 8. The CDR3 runs to 17 residues. Here the CDR3 reads CSARDGLAGRSYNEQFF. CDR3 nucleotides: TGCAGTGCTAGAGATGGGTTAGCGGGCCGCTCCTACAATGAGCAGTTCTTC.

Notes on this clonotype: A much larger clone differs from this one at a single base, so this may be a read error. V is TRBV12-3 or TRBV12-4 and J is TRBJ2-1; 8 nucleotides match TRBD2. The CDR3 has 15 amino acids. The V segment lost 3 bases and the J segment 7 bases; nucleotides outside the gene matches: 8. The CDR3 spells CASSFYGREKNEQFF. CDR3 nucleotides: TGTGCCAGCAGTTTTTACGGGAGGGAAAAGAATGAGCAGTTCTTC.

Ten or more counts support this clonotype. The chain couples TRBV5-5 to TRBJ1-6, with D possibly being TRBD1 (6 bases). Between the trimmed V and J ends, which lost 0 bases and 5 bases, there was a span of 18 bases. Germline lookup yields CDR1 SGHKS and CDR2 YYEKEE (reference sequence). The CDR3 extends over 18 amino acids. The CDR3 DNA follows: TGTGCCAGCAGCTTGGGGCTAAGCAGGGGCTTCAATAATTCACCCCTCCACTTT. Its protein is CASSLGLSRGFNNSPLHF. Complete variable domain (other parts from reference TRBV5-5 and TRBJ1-6): DAGVTQSPTHLIKTRGQQVTLRCSPISGHKSVSWYQQVLGQGPQFIFQYYEKEERGRGNFPDRFSARQFPNYSSELNVNALLLGDSALYLCASSLGLSRGFNNSPLHFGNGTRLTVT.

This clonotype has at least ten counts. V gene TRBV6-2 or TRBV6-3 combines with J gene TRBJ2-7, with 7 positions matching TRBD1. The J segment lost 3 bases and the V segment lost 2 bases, leaving 1 base of the junction unmatched. This CDR3 has 13 amino acids. Germline-derived CDR1 and CDR2 are MNHEY and SVGEGT. The CDR3 bases are TGTGCCAGCAGTTACCGGGACAGCTACGAGCAGTACTTC. This encodes CASSYRDSYEQYF.

This clonotype was observed many times. The rearrangement uses TRBV18 and TRBJ1-4, with 8 bases fitting TRBD1. Germline values: CDR1 KGHSH, CDR2 LQKENI. V lost 3 bases to trimming and J lost 9 bases; unmatched junction nucleotides: 3. The CDR3 has 13 residues. The CDR3 region is CASSPGTGKKLFF. For the CDR3, the DNA is TGTGCCAGCTCACCCGGGACAGGCAAAAAACTGTTTTTT.

On this clonotype: One end of the junction fails to match germline, which may point to a read error. The J gene is TRBJ2-1, the V gene TRBV20-1; 13 bases map to TRBD2. Germline CDR1 DFQATT, CDR2 SNEGSKA (reference sequence). CDR3 length: 17 residues. CDR3 in DNA: TGCTGTGCTAGAAAGACTAGCGGGAGGACCTCCTACAATGCGCAGTTCTTC. Translation: CCARKTSGRTSYNAQFF.

This clonotype was seen many times. The genes are TRBV5-6 and TRBJ1-1; D remains unclear. This CDR3 is 13 amino acids long. Germline CDR1 and CDR2: SGHDT and YYEEEE. Trimming took off 5 bases at V and 4 bases at J, with 12 bases between the two ends. This CDR3 is CASSSPLGTEAFF. DNA of the CDR3: TGTGCCAGCAGTTCCCCCCTGGGCACTGAAGCTTTCTTT.